A selection of T cell receptor beta chains follows, all from one sample in a study of shared clonotypes between healthy human individuals. The protocol was immunoSEQ multiplex PCR, while the TCRdb copy is restricted to in-frame clones and leaves out a portion. The repertoire includes more than 500,000 clones, approximately 95% of them detected once, and about 0.11% sits in the top ten. Sequences were obtained from naive CD8+ T cells sorted from blood. These receptors were taken from a woman aged 30 to 39 in good health. Each CDR3 is given with its conserved first and last residue. Fields, in order: CDR3 DNA, CDR3 protein, D gene, clone size, V gene, J gene. A D gene is named only where the DNA matches it firmly. Some rows mark clone size as missing; the rest say once, few, many or name a class of expanded clone.

DNA: TGTGCCATCAGTGAGTCGATGACACCGTATGGCTACACCTTC; CDR3: CAISESMTPYGYTF; D: .; size: .; V: TRBV10-3; J: TRBJ1-2
DNA: TGTGCCAGCAGCTTCCAGGACAGCGAAAAACTGTTTTTT; CDR3: CASSFQDSEKLFF; D: .; size: .; V: TRBV5-6; J: TRBJ1-4
DNA: TGTGCCAGCAGTGACTCGGGCAGGGGAGGTGATACGCAGTATTTT; CDR3: CASSDSGRGGDTQYF; D: .; size: .; V: TRBV6-4; J: TRBJ2-3
DNA: TGTGCCAGCAGTCTTGACAGATTCAATCAGCCCCAGCATTTT; CDR3: CASSLDRFNQPQHF; D: .; size: once; V: TRBV28; J: TRBJ1-5
DNA: TGTGCCAGCGCAGGGGCGGGCCCCTACAATGAGCAGTTCTTC; CDR3: CASAGAGPYNEQFF; D: .; size: .; V: TRBV9; J: TRBJ2-1
DNA: TGTGCCAGCAGCCCCCTTCTGTCGGGGAACACTGAAGCTTTCTTT; CDR3: CASSPLLSGNTEAFF; D: .; size: .; V: TRBV7-9; J: TRBJ1-1
DNA: TGTGCCAGCATACTAGCGGGAGAGGGTGACAATGAGCAGTTCTTC; CDR3: CASILAGEGDNEQFF; D: TRBD2; size: .; V: TRBV2; J: TRBJ2-1
DNA: TGTGCCAGCAGTTGGGCCTACGAGCAGTACTTC; CDR3: CASSWAYEQYF; D: .; size: once; V: TRBV28; J: TRBJ2-7
DNA: .; CDR3: CASSSSDGYSNQPQHF; D: .; size: .; V: TRBV28; J: TRBJ1-5
DNA: TGCGCCAGCAGCCATCGACAGGGAGGCACCGGGGAGCTGTTTTTT; CDR3: CASSHRQGGTGELFF; D: .; size: once; V: TRBV4-1; J: TRBJ2-2
DNA: TGTGCCAGCAGTTTAACGACGGCTGGAAACACCATATATTTT; CDR3: CASSLTTAGNTIYF; D: .; size: .; V: TRBV28; J: TRBJ1-3
DNA: TGTGCCACCATCGGGATGGGAGAATATAGCAATCAGCCCCAGCATTTT; CDR3: CATIGMGEYSNQPQHF; D: .; size: .; V: TRBV6-4; J: TRBJ1-5
DNA: TGTGCCAGCAGCTTAGGATATAAGAACACTGAAGCTTTCTTT; CDR3: CASSLGYKNTEAFF; D: .; size: .; V: TRBV11-2; J: TRBJ1-1
DNA: TGTGCCAGTAGTAGTAAACGTCTGGAGATAGCCTACAATGAGCAGTTCTTC; CDR3: CASSSKRLEIAYNEQFF; D: .; size: .; V: TRBV19; J: TRBJ2-1
DNA: TGCGCCAGCAGCCAAGCGGGAGGGCCGGGTGAGCAGTACTTC; CDR3: CASSQAGGPGEQYF; D: TRBD2; size: .; V: TRBV4-1; J: TRBJ2-7
DNA: TGTGCCAGTAGTGCCGCTAGCGGGTCCTACGAGCAGTACTTC; CDR3: CASSAASGSYEQYF; D: TRBD2; size: .; V: TRBV19; J: TRBJ2-7